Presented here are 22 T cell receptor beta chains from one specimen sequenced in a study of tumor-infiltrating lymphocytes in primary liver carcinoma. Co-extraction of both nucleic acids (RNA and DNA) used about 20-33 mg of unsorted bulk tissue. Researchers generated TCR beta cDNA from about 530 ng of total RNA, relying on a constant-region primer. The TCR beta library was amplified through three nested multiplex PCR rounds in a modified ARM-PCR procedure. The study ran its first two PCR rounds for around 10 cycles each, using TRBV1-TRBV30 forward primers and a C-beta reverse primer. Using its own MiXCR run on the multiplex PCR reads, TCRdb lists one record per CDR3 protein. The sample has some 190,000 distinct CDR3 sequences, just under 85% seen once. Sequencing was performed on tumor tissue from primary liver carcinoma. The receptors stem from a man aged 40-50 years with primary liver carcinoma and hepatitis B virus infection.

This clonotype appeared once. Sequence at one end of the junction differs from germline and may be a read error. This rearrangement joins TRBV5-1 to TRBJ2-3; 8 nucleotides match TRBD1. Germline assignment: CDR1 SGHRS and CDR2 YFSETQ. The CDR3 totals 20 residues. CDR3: CASKLSGGGPTLPSTDTQYF. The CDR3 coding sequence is TGCGCCAGCAAACTTTCAGGGGGCGGCCCTACGCTGCCTAGCACGGATACGCAGTATTTT.

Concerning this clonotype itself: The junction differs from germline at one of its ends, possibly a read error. The CDR3 nucleotides are TGTGCCATCAGTGCGCCTAGCGCGACCACAGATTCGCAGTATTTT. Amino acid sequence: CAISAPSATTDSQYF. The gene calls are TRBV10-3 and TRBJ2-3, with D perhaps TRBD2 (6 bases). Germline values: CDR1 ENHRY, CDR2 SYGVKD. CDR3 size: 15 residues.

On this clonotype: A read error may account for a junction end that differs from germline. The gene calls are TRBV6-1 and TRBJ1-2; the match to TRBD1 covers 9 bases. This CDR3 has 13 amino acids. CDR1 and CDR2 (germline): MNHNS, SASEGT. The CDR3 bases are TGTGCCAGTACAGGACAGGGGTTTTATGTCTACACCTTC. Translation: CASTGQGFYVYTF.

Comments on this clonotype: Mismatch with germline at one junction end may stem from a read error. The CDR3 sequence: CSEGRDTTSTDTQYF. Written as DNA, the CDR3 is TGCAGCGAAGGACGGGACACTACTAGCACGGATACGCAGTATTTT. The chain carries TRBV29-1 and TRBJ2-3; TRBD1 or TRBD2 may be the D gene (6 bases each). The CDR3 runs 15 residues. In germline, CDR1 is SQVTM, CDR2 ANQGSEA.

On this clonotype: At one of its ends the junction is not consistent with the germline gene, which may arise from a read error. This CDR3 reads CTSSDTGTLHERYF. The CDR3 DNA is TGTACCAGCAGCGATACCGGGACTCTCCACGAGCGGTACTTC. V gene TRBV7-8 combines with J gene TRBJ2-7, with a weak D call TRBD2 (6 bases). From germline, CDR1 is SGHVS and CDR2 FQNEAQ. The CDR3 is made up of 14 amino acids.

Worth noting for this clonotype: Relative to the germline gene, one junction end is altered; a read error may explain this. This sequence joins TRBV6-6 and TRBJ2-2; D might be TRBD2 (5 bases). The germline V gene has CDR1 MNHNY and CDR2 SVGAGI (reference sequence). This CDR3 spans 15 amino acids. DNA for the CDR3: TGTGCCAGCAGTTATGCCGCCCGTTACACCGGGGAGTTGTTTTTT. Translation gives CASSYAARYTGELFF.

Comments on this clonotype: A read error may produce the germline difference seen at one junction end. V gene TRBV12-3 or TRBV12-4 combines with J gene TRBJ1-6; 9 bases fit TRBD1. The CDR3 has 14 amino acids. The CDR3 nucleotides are TGTGCCAACAGTCTCGGGACAGGGCGGTCGCCCCTCCACTTT. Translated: CANSLGTGRSPLHF.

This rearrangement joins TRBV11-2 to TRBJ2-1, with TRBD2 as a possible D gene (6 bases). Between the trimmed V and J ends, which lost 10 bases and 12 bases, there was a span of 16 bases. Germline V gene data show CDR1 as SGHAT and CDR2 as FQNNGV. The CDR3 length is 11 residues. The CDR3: CAKSSATRQFF. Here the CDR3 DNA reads TGTGCCAAGAGCTCCGCGACTAGGCAGTTCTTC.

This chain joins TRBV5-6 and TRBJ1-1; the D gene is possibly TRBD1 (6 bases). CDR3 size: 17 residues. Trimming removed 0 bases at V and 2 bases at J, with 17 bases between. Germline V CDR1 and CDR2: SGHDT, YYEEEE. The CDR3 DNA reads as TGTGCCAGCAGCTTGGTTGTCAGCACAGGGAGAAACACTGAAGCTTTCTTT. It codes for CASSLVVSTGRNTEAFF.

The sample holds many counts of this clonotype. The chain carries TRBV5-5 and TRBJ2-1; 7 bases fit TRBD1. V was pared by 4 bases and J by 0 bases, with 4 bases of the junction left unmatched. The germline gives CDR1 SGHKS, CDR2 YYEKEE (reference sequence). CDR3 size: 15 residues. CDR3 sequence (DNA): TGTGCCAGCAGCGGACAGGTGAGCTCCTACAATGAGCAGTTCTTC. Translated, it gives CASSGQVSSYNEQFF.

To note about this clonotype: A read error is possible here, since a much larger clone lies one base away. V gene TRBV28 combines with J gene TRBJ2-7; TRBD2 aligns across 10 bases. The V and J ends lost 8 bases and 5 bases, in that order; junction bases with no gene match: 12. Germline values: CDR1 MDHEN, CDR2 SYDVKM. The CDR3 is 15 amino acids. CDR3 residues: CASGTSERAKNEQYF. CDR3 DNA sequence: TGTGCCAGCGGGACTAGCGAGAGGGCCAAAAACGAGCAGTACTTC. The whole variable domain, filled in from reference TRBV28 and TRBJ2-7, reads DVKVTQSSRYLVKRTGEKVFLECVQDMDHENMFWYRQDPGLGLRLIYFSYDVKMKEKGDIPEGYSVSREKKERFSLILESASTNQTSMYLCASGTSERAKNEQYFGPGTRLTVT.

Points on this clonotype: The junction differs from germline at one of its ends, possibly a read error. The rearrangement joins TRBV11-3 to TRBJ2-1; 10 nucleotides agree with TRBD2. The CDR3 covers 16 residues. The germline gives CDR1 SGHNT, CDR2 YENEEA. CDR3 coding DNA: TGTGCCAGCAGCCAGGGCGCTAGCGGGAGATTGAATGTGCAGTTCTTC. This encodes CASSQGASGRLNVQFF.

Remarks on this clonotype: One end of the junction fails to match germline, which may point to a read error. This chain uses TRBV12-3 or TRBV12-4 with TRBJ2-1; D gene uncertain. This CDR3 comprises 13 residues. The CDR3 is CASSLRAYNEQFF. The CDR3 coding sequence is TGTGCCAGCAGTTTAAGAGCCTACAATGAGCAGTTTTTC.

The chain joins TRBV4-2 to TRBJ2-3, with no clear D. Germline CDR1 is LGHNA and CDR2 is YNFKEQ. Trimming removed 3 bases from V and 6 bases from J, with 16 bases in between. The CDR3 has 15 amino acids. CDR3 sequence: CASSHGQLVADTQYF. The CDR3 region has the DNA TGTGCCAGCAGCCATGGTCAGCTAGTCGCGGATACGCAGTATTTT.

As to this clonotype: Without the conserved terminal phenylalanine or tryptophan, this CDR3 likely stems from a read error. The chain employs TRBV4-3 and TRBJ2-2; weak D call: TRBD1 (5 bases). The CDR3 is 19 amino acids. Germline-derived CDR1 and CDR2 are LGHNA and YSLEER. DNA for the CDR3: TGCGCCTGCAGCCCCCGAAGCCCGACAAGGGGCGGCTCCACCGGGGAGCTGTTTATT. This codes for CACSPRSPTRGGSTGELFI.

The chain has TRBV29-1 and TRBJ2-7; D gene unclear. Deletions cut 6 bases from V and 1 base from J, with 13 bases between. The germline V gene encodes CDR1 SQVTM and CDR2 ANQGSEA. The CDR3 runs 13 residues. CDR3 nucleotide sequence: TGCAGCGTCTTGGGGATTACTTCCTACGAGCAGTACTTC. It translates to CSVLGITSYEQYF.

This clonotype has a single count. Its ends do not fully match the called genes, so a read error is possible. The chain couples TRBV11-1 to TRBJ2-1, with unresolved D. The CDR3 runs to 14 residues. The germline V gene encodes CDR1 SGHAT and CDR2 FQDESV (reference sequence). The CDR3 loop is CATSLGREANEQFF. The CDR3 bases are TGTGCCACCAGCTTGGGAAGGGAAGCCAATGAGCAGTTCTTC. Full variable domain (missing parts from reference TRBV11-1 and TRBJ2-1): EAEVAQSPRYKITEKSQAVAFWCDPISGHATLYWYRQILGQGPELLVQFQDESVVDDSQLPKDRFSAERLKGVDSTLKIQPAELGDSAMYLCATSLGREANEQFFGPGTRLTVL.

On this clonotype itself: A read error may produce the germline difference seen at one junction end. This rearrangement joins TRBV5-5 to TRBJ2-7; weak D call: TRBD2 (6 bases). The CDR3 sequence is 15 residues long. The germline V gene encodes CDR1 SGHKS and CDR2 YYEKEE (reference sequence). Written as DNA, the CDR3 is TGTACCAGCAGCTTAGGCGGGACCACTCGCTACGAGCAGTACTTT. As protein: CTSSLGGTTRYEQYF. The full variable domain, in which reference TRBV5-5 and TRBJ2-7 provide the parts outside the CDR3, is DAGVTQSPTHLIKTRGQQVTLRCSPISGHKSVSWYQQVLGQGPQFIFQYYEKEERGRGNFPDRFSARQFPNYSSELNVNALLLGDSALYLCTSSLGGTTRYEQYFGPGTRLTVT.

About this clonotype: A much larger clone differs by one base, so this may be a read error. The DNA of the CDR3 is TGTGCCAGCAGCATCTCTAGCGTCTACGAGCAGTACTTC. Protein sequence: CASSISSVYEQYF. The chain recombines TRBV7-9 with TRBJ2-7; D may be TRBD2 (6 bases). V was trimmed by 5 bases and J by 3 bases, leaving 11 bases between them. Germline V gene data show CDR1 as SEHNR and CDR2 as FQNEAQ (reference sequence). This CDR3 region has 13 residues.

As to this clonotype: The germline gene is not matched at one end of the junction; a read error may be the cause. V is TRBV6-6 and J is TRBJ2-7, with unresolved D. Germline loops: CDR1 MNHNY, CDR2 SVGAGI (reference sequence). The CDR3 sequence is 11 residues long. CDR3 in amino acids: CASMRAYEHYF. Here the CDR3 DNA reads TGTGCCAGCATGAGAGCCTACGAGCACTACTTC.

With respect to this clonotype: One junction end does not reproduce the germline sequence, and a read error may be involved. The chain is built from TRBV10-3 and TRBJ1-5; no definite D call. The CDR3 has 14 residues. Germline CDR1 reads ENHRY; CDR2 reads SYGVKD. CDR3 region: CGISEWGATQAQHF. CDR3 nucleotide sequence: TGTGGCATCAGTGAGTGGGGAGCGACTCAGGCCCAGCATTTT.

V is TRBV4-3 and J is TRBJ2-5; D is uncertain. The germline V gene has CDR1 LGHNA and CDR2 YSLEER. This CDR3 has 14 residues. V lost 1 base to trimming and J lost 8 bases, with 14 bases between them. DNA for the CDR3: TGCGCCAGCAGCCAAGTTCCGCGAAGGGAAACCCAGTACTTC. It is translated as CASSQVPRRETQYF.